The 31 T cell receptor beta chains in this list originate from one sample, sequenced in a study of cytomegalovirus exposure and HLA in healthy donors. 13 Jbeta primers and 60 Vbeta primers were used for the PCR. Assay: immunoSEQ multiplex PCR; the TCRdb copy retains only in-frame clones and omits some. The sample records over 150,000 clones, around 79% being singletons. The sample comprised PBMCs. The receptor source for this set is a man aged 40-50 years in good health and CMV-seronegative.

A remark on this clone: This same CDR3 is encoded by further DNA sequences in the sample. The rearrangement joins TRBV18 to TRBJ2-3; a possible D gene is TRBD2 (6 bases). This CDR3 is built from 16 residues. Trimming pared 0 bases from V and 1 base from J, leaving 11 bases between. Germline V lookup: CDR1 KGHSH, CDR2 LQKENI. CDR3 residues: CASSPPGTPRTDTQYF. For the CDR3, the DNA is TGTGCCAGCTCACCACCCGGGACTCCGCGCACAGATACGCAGTATTTT.

V gene TRBV28 combines with J gene TRBJ1-2, with TRBD1 as a possible D gene (6 bases). Trimming stripped 1 base from V and 7 bases from J, with 10 bases between. The length of the CDR3 is 13 residues. Germline loops: CDR1 MDHEN, CDR2 SYDVKM. CDR3 bases: TGTGCCAGCAGTTTATTACAGGGTCCTGGCTACACCTTC. Protein sequence: CASSLLQGPGYTF.

V and J are TRBV29-1 and TRBJ2-7; a possible D gene is TRBD2 (6 bases). This CDR3 is 13 amino acids long. V was shortened by 7 bases and J by 0 bases, with 13 bases between the two germline ends. Per germline, CDR1 SQVTM and CDR2 ANQGSEA. CDR3 DNA: TGCAGCGCCCCGGGACTCGACTCCTACGAGCAGTACTTC. The encoded protein is CSAPGLDSYEQYF.

For this clone: Sequence at one end of the junction differs from germline and may be a read error. This sequence joins TRBV10-3 and TRBJ2-3; the D is unclear. The germline gives CDR1 ENHRY, CDR2 SYGVKD. The CDR3 covers 16 residues. The CDR3, as DNA: TGTGCCATCAGTGAGTCAGTAGGAGTCGCCGGAGATACACAGTATTTT. It is translated as CAISESVGVAGDTQYF.

This clone was detected once. This rearrangement joins TRBV5-1 to TRBJ1-2; D call uncertain. V shed 2 bases and J shed 0 bases, with 8 bases lying between them. The CDR3 sequence is 14 residues long. Germline CDR1 is SGHRS and CDR2 is YFSETQ. As DNA, the CDR3 is TGCGCCAGCAGCTTAAGGACTGCTAACTATGGCTACACCTTC. This encodes CASSLRTANYGYTF. Filled out from reference TRBV5-1 and TRBJ1-2, the complete variable domain reads KAGVTQTPRYLIKTRGQQVTLSCSPISGHRSVSWYQQTPGQGLQFLFEYFSETQRNKGNFPGRFSGRQFSNSRSEMNVSTLELGDSALYLCASSLRTANYGYTFGSGTRLTVV.

The chain couples TRBV28 to TRBJ2-7, with D hard to call. CDR1 and CDR2 from the germline V gene are MDHEN and SYDVKM. Trimming stripped 5 bases from V and 3 bases from J, with 8 bases between. This CDR3 has 12 residues. As DNA, the CDR3 is TGTGCCAGCAGTCTGACTCGCTACGAGCAGTACTTC. Its protein is CASSLTRYEQYF.

The rearrangement joins TRBV7-9 to TRBJ1-2, with 8 bases that match TRBD1. CDR1 and CDR2 from the germline V gene are SEHNR and FQNEAQ (reference sequence). Losses at the gene ends were 5 bases for V and 7 bases for J; bases not matched to a gene: 9. This CDR3 has 14 residues. The CDR3 DNA follows: TGTGCCAGCAGCCCCTCACAGGGGGTGGGTGGCTACACCTTC. This sequence encodes CASSPSQGVGGYTF.

V usage is TRBV5-6 and J usage is TRBJ2-3; TRBD1 might be the D (5 bases). CDR3 length equals 14 residues. CDR1 and CDR2 (germline): SGHDT, YYEEEE. Trimming shortened V by 7 bases and J by 4 bases, and 16 bases separated the two germline ends. Here the CDR3 reads CASGPSGRPDTQYF. CDR3 in DNA: TGTGCCAGCGGCCCCTCAGGGCGTCCAGATACGCAGTATTTT.

The J gene is TRBJ2-5, the V gene TRBV7-9; 7 bases fit TRBD1. The J call is doubtful: the DNA matches TRBJ2-7 better. The germline V gene encodes CDR1 SEHNR and CDR2 FQNEAQ (reference sequence). The CDR3 has 15 amino acids. The CDR3: CASSRGTATYYEQYF. CDR3 sequence (DNA): TGTGCCAGCAGCAGAGGGACAGCTACATACTACGAGCAGTACTTC.

V is TRBV5-4 and J is TRBJ2-1, with 7 bases identical to TRBD2. V was pared by 1 base and J by 2 bases, with 0 bases of the junction left unmatched. This CDR3 contains 14 residues. Germline loops: CDR1 SGHNT, CDR2 YYREEE (reference sequence). The CDR3 bases are TGTGCCAGCAGCTTGCGGGGGGCCTACAATGAGCAGTTCTTC. Its protein is CASSLRGAYNEQFF.

This chain joins TRBV7-6 and TRBJ2-5; 11 positions agree with TRBD2. The CDR3 is 14 residues long. Germline trimming cut 5 bases from V and 4 bases from J; bases unmatched to any gene: 3. CDR1 is SGHVS and CDR2 is FNYEAQ in the germline V gene. CDR3 sequence reads: CASSALAGGETQYF. CDR3 in DNA: TGTGCCAGCAGCGCTCTAGCGGGAGGAGAGACCCAGTACTTC.

The V call is TRBV10-3, the J call TRBJ2-3, with 12 nucleotides matching TRBD1. Looked up from germline, CDR1 is ENHRY and CDR2 is SYGVKD. The V segment lost 3 bases and the J segment 5 bases; nucleotides outside the gene matches: 6. There are 16 residues in the CDR3. For the CDR3, the DNA is TGTGCCATCAGTGATCCGGGACAGGGGGCTCAAGATACGCAGTATTTT. This gives the protein CAISDPGQGAQDTQYF.

This clone was detected once. The chain couples TRBV7-6 to TRBJ2-3; 10 nucleotides agree with TRBD1. Trimming removed 5 bases from V and 0 bases from J; junction bases left unmatched: 5. Germline values: CDR1 SGHVS, CDR2 FNYEAQ. The CDR3 covers 16 residues. CDR3 loop: CASSRTGQGSTDTQYF. CDR3 coding DNA: TGTGCCAGCAGCCGTACGGGACAGGGGAGCACAGATACGCAGTATTTT.

The chain joins TRBV7-2 to TRBJ2-5; D is uncertain. Germline V gives CDR1 SGHTA, CDR2 FQGNSA. The CDR3 is 12 amino acids. Trimming took off 1 base at V and 5 bases at J, with 5 bases between the two ends. CDR3 sequence reads: CASSLGRETQYF. CDR3 in DNA: TGTGCCAGCAGCTTAGGTCGGGAGACCCAGTACTTC.

This chain uses TRBV5-8 with TRBJ2-5; maybe TRBD1 (5 bases). Trimming stripped 3 bases from V and 3 bases from J, with 9 bases between. The CDR3 runs to 13 residues. Germline V gives CDR1 SGHTS, CDR2 YDEGEE. This CDR3 is CASSWPTEETQYF. The CDR3 DNA is TGTGCCAGCAGCTGGCCGACAGAAGAGACCCAGTACTTC.

This clone was observed a few times. This chain uses TRBV4-2 with TRBJ1-2; D might be TRBD1 (6 bases). This CDR3 comprises 16 residues. V shed 4 bases and J shed 8 bases, with 23 bases lying between them. The germline V gene encodes CDR1 LGHNA and CDR2 YNFKEQ. CDR3 DNA sequence: TGTGCCAGCAGCCCTAGTAGCGGGACAACTCCTCGGGGCTACACCTTC. This sequence encodes CASSPSSGTTPRGYTF.

The chain uses TRBV29-1 and TRBJ2-5, with D hard to call. The CDR3 runs 12 residues. Germline CDR1 reads SQVTM; CDR2 reads ANQGSEA. V lost 3 bases to trimming and J lost 5 bases, with 10 bases between them. CDR3 sequence reads: CSVESLPETQYF. The CDR3 DNA reads as TGCAGCGTTGAGAGCCTGCCCGAGACCCAGTACTTC.

Note on this clone: This sample includes further DNA sequences coding for the same CDR3. The V call is TRBV5-1, the J call TRBJ1-2, with 8 positions matching TRBD1. CDR1 and CDR2 from the germline V gene are SGHRS and YFSETQ. Trimming took 0 bases from V and 0 from J; bases not matched to a gene: 1. The CDR3 loop spans 15 amino acids. CDR3 in DNA: TGCGCCAGCAGCTTGGTACAGGGGGCTAACTATGGCTACACCTTC. Its translation is CASSLVQGANYGYTF.

As to this clone: Since the CDR3 does not end with the conserved phenylalanine or tryptophan, this likely comes from a read error. The CDR3 is CASTTDPLAYEQYL. The DNA of the CDR3 is TGTGCCAGCACCACGGACCCCCTAGCCTACGAGCAGTACCTC. This chain connects TRBV5-4 to TRBJ2-7; D gene uncertain. V lost 6 bases, J lost 2 bases, and 15 bases lay in between. In germline, CDR1 is SGHNT, CDR2 YYREEE (reference sequence). This CDR3 is built from 14 residues.

The chain links TRBV2 to TRBJ1-2; D unresolved. This CDR3 has 11 residues. Between the trimmed V and J ends, which lost 3 bases and 8 bases, there was a span of 7 bases. Looked up from germline, CDR1 is SNHLY and CDR2 is FYNNEI. The CDR3 DNA is TGTGCCAGCAGTGAGGCGGCGGGCTACACCTTC. Its translation: CASSEAAGYTF. The full variable domain, completed using reference TRBV2 and TRBJ1-2, is EPEVTQTPSHQVTQMGQEVILRCVPISNHLYFYWYRQILGQKVEFLVSFYNNEISEKSEIFDDQFSVERPDGSNFTLKIRSTKLEDSAMYFCASSEAAGYTFGSGTRLTVV.

The genes are TRBV29-1 and TRBJ2-1; a weak D match, TRBD2 (5 bases). The ends were cut back, 6 bases at V and 8 bases at J, with 17 bases in the middle. The CDR3 totals 13 residues. The germline V gene has CDR1 SQVTM and CDR2 ANQGSEA. CDR3 residues: CSVPSSPGDEQFF. The CDR3 region has the DNA TGCAGCGTGCCTAGCAGCCCCGGGGATGAGCAGTTCTTC.

The genes are TRBV10-1 and TRBJ2-1; 9 bases fit TRBD1. Germline lookup yields CDR1 WNHNN and CDR2 SYGVQD (reference sequence). The CDR3 extends over 14 amino acids. The junction had 5 bases not matched to a gene; V was cut back by 4 bases and J by 7 bases. CDR3 bases: TGCGCCAGCAGTGGGGGGACAGGGACAAATGAGCAGTTCTTC. It specifies CASSGGTGTNEQFF.

The chain has TRBV7-2 and TRBJ2-7; TRBD2 matches 9 bases. The CDR3 spans 15 residues. Trimming took 5 bases from V and 1 from J; bases not matched to a gene: 6. The germline V gene has CDR1 SGHTA and CDR2 FQGNSA. In DNA form, the CDR3 reads TGTGCCAGCAGCCCGGGGACTAGCTTTTCCTACGAGCAGTACTTC. Protein sequence: CASSPGTSFSYEQYF.

The V and J genes are TRBV4-1 and TRBJ2-7, with 7 bases lining up with TRBD2. CDR3 length: 16 residues. J lost 3 bases, V lost 4 bases, and 12 bases had no gene match. Germline V gene sequence: CDR1 MGHRA, CDR2 YSYEKL. The CDR3 protein is CASSPGGRDPDYEQYF. CDR3 nucleotide sequence: TGCGCCAGCAGCCCTGGGGGGAGGGACCCTGACTACGAGCAGTACTTC.

A note on this clone: Compared with germline, one end of the junction differs, possibly owing to a read error. This sequence joins TRBV7-7 and TRBJ2-2; 11 bases agree with TRBD2. The CDR3 spans 14 residues. Germline V gene lookup returns CDR1 SSHAT and CDR2 FNYEAQ (reference sequence). CDR3 amino acids: CASSKTSGVGELFF. The CDR3 DNA is TGTGCTAGCAGCAAGACTAGCGGGGTCGGGGAGCTGTTTTTT.

CDR3 coding DNA: TGTGCCAGCAGCCGTAGCGGGAGTGATGAGCAGTTCTTC. Translation: CASSRSGSDEQFF. The chain carries TRBV28 and TRBJ2-1, with 9 bases fitting TRBD2. V gave up 6 bases and J gave up 8 bases; unmatched junction bases: 5. In germline, CDR1 is MDHEN, CDR2 SYDVKM. This CDR3 is built from 13 residues.

The gene calls are TRBV6-1 and TRBJ2-7; TRBD1 matches 9 bases. V was pared by 6 bases and J by 3 bases, with 6 bases of the junction left unmatched. The CDR3 sequence is 14 residues long. Per the germline V gene, CDR1 is MNHNS and CDR2 is SASEGT. CDR3 region: CASRGYRGLYEQYF. The DNA for the CDR3 is TGTGCCAGCAGGGGGTACAGGGGGCTCTACGAGCAGTACTTC.

The sample holds one count of this clone. V usage is TRBV27 and J usage is TRBJ1-3; D is perhaps TRBD1 (5 bases). CDR3 length: 14 amino acids. CDR1 is MNHEY, CDR2 SMNVEV, per germline (reference sequence). Trimming took 3 bases from V and 3 from J, leaving 9 bases between them. CDR3 sequence: CASSLTVGGNTIYF. The CDR3 coding sequence is TGTGCCAGCAGTTTGACAGTAGGTGGAAACACCATATATTTT.

J is TRBJ2-7 and V is TRBV27; a weak D match, TRBD2 (5 bases). This CDR3 has 12 residues. V lost 4 bases, J lost 6 bases, and 10 bases lay in between. Germline V gene lookup returns CDR1 MNHEY and CDR2 SMNVEV (reference sequence). The CDR3 coding sequence is TGTGCCAGCAGTTACGTAGGGAGCGAGCAGTACTTC. It codes for CASSYVGSEQYF.

The chain is built from TRBV18 and TRBJ2-1; 9 nucleotides align to TRBD2. CDR3 size: 16 residues. CDR1 and CDR2 (germline): KGHSH, LQKENI. After removal of 4 bases from V and 5 bases from J, the junction contained 9 bases not matched to a gene. The CDR3 nucleotides are TGTGCCAGCTCACTAAGCGGGAGGTACCTGCACAATGAGCAGTTCTTC. As protein: CASSLSGRYLHNEQFF. Filled out from reference TRBV18 and TRBJ2-1, the complete variable domain reads NAGVMQNPRHLVRRRGQEARLRCSPMKGHSHVYWYRQLPEEGLKFMVYLQKENIIDESGMPKERFSAEFPKEGPSILRIQQVVRGDSAAYFCASSLSGRYLHNEQFFGPGTRLTVL.

This chain uses TRBV5-6 with TRBJ2-7, with D possibly being TRBD1 (6 bases). CDR1 is SGHDT and CDR2 is YYEEEE in the germline V gene. CDR3 length: 14 amino acids. Trimming took off 1 base at V and 2 bases at J, with 10 bases between the two ends. The CDR3 DNA reads as TGTGCCAGCAGCTTGATAGGACAGACCTACGAGCAGTACTTC. Translation: CASSLIGQTYEQYF.